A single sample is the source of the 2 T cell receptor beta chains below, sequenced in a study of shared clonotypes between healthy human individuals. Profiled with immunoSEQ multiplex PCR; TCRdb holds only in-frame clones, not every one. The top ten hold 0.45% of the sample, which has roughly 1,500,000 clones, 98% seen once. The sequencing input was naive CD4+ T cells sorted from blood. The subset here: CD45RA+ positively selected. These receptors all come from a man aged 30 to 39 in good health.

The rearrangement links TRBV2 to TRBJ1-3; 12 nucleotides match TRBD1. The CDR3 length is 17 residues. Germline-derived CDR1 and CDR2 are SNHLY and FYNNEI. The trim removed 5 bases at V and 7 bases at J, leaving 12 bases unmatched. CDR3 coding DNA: TGTGCCAGCAGTTACGATCCGGGACAGGGGGCCTGGAACACCATATATTTT. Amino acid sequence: CASSYDPGQGAWNTIYF.

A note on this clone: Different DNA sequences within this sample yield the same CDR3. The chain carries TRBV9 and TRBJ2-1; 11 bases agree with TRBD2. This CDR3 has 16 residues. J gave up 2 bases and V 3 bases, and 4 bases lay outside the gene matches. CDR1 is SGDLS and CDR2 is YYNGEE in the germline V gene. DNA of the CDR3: TGTGCCAGCAGCGGAGGGACTAGCGGAACCTACAATGAGCAGTTCTTC. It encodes CASSGGTSGTYNEQFF.